The next 20 T cell receptor beta chains were all read from a single sample in a study of early T cells in non-severe SARS-CoV-2 infection. From the 5' RACE reads, TCRdb called clonotypes with MiXCR, one entry per CDR3 protein. Among approximately 73,000 distinct CDR3 sequences listed, approximately 10% were seen once. Sequences were obtained from whole blood. The receptors originated from an adult who was a healthcare worker with PCR-confirmed SARS-CoV-2 infection or an uninfected control (not recorded which).

This clonotype was counted many times. The chain couples TRBV12-3 or TRBV12-4 to TRBJ2-2; D unresolved. The V end was cut by 6 bases, the J end by 2 bases, with 10 bases between. The CDR3 sequence is 14 residues long. The CDR3 DNA reads TGTGCCAGCAGCTCTGACATCAACACCGGGGAGCTGTTTTTT. It specifies CASSSDINTGELFF.

This clonotype appeared many times. The gene calls are TRBV21-1 and TRBJ2-7; the table's D gene call, TRBD1, was not cross checked with the DNA. TRBV21-1 is marked as a pseudogene. The CDR3 is 14 amino acids. The DNA of the CDR3 is TGTGCCAGCAGCACGCGACAGGGGGCTTACGAGCAGTACTTC. Protein sequence: CASSTRQGAYEQYF.

This clonotype was found many times. The rearrangement joins TRBV4-3 to TRBJ1-6; D ambiguous. Trimming stripped 4 bases from V and 8 bases from J, with 15 bases between. CDR1 and CDR2 (germline): LGHNA, YSLEER. The CDR3 runs to 15 residues. This CDR3 reads CASSRTTGADSPLHF. The CDR3 DNA sequence: TGCGCCAGCAGCCGTACCACCGGAGCAGATTCACCCCTCCACTTT.

This clonotype was observed many times. V gene TRBV6-6 combines with J gene TRBJ1-1; 8 positions match TRBD1. CDR3 length: 14 amino acids. Trimming at V came to 7 bases and at J to 4 bases, leaving 8 bases not matched to a gene. Germline V lookup: CDR1 MNHNY, CDR2 SVGAGI (reference sequence). The CDR3 region is CASKTGGQGTEAFF. As DNA, the CDR3 is TGTGCCAGCAAAACAGGGGGTCAGGGCACTGAAGCTTTCTTT.

The chain is built from TRBV7-2 and TRBJ2-1; 9 nucleotides line up with TRBD2. Germline-derived CDR1 and CDR2 are SGHTA and FQGNSA. The CDR3 has 14 residues. The V gene end was trimmed by 4 bases and the J gene end by 12 bases; junction bases not matched to a gene: 10. The CDR3 DNA reads as TGTGCCAGCAGCTCCGCAGCGGGGGGTTGGGCGCAGTTCTTC. It codes for CASSSAAGGWAQFF.

This clonotype appeared many times. The chain is built from TRBV4-2 and TRBJ2-3; 9 positions match TRBD2. CDR1 and CDR2 from the germline V gene are LGHNA and YNFKEQ. The CDR3 runs 20 residues. Unmatched junction bases numbered 22, after V lost 4 bases and J lost 5 bases. CDR3 loop: CASSPEVLSGGLSGKDTQYF. The DNA for the CDR3 is TGTGCCAGCAGCCCGGAGGTCCTTAGCGGGGGACTCTCGGGAAAAGATACGCAGTATTTT.

This clonotype has more than one count but fewer than ten. CDR3 nucleotides: TGTGCCAGCTCAAATACACCGGGACTAGCGACCGGGGAGCTGTTTTTT. It yields the protein CASSNTPGLATGELFF. The chain combines TRBV18 with TRBJ2-2, with 10 nucleotides matching TRBD2. The CDR3 has 16 residues. CDR1 and CDR2 from the germline V gene are KGHSH and LQKENI. Trimming took 5 bases from V and 5 from J; bases not matched to a gene: 8.

The chain uses TRBV28 and TRBJ1-1; D unclear. The CDR3 is 12 residues long. Trimming shortened V by 9 bases and J by 2 bases, and 10 bases separated the two germline ends. The germline V gene has CDR1 MDHEN and CDR2 SYDVKM. The CDR3 loop reads CASRVGNTEAFF. CDR3 nucleotides: TGTGCCAGTCGGGTCGGAAACACTGAAGCTTTCTTT.

This clonotype turned up a few times. This chain joins TRBV28 and TRBJ2-7; D not resolved. V lost 4 bases and J 6 bases, leaving 13 bases between the germline ends. CDR3 length equals 13 residues. From germline, CDR1 is MDHEN and CDR2 SYDVKM. CDR3 in DNA: TGTGCCAGCAGTTCCGGGCTGCGCTCCGAGCAGTACTTC. Protein sequence: CASSSGLRSEQYF.

As concerns this clonotype: At one end the junction does not follow the germline gene, possibly because of a read error. This chain links TRBV6-1 with TRBJ2-5, with 7 bases matching TRBD2. Germline V gene data show CDR1 as MNHNS and CDR2 as SASEGT. CDR3 length: 16 residues. The CDR3 DNA is TGTGTCAGCAGTGCGTTAGCGGGCTCTCTTAGAGAGACCCAGTACTTC. Protein product: CVSSALAGSLRETQYF.

This clonotype appeared many times. CDR3 sequence (DNA): TGTGCCAGCAGTTACTCGACGGGGGGATATGGGGAGCTGTTTTTT. Its translation is CASSYSTGGYGELFF. This sequence joins TRBV6-5 and TRBJ2-2, with 7 bases matching TRBD2. Unmatched junction bases numbered 6, after V lost 0 bases and J lost 8 bases. The CDR3 has 15 residues. Germline CDR1 is MNHEY and CDR2 is SVGAGI.

This clonotype has ten or more counts. The V gene is TRBV5-1, the J gene TRBJ1-2; 8 nucleotides line up with TRBD1. The V segment lost 2 bases and the J segment 6 bases; nucleotides outside the gene matches: 3. The CDR3 is 13 amino acids. Germline V lookup: CDR1 SGHRS, CDR2 YFSETQ. As DNA, the CDR3 is TGCGCCAGCAGCTTTCGGACAGGGAATGGCTACACCTTC. Translation gives CASSFRTGNGYTF.

This clonotype appeared a few times. V gene TRBV7-2 combines with J gene TRBJ1-6; no definite D call. The CDR3 is 16 residues long. The ends were cut back, 0 bases at V and 6 bases at J, with 12 bases in the middle. In germline, CDR1 is SGHTA, CDR2 FQGNSA. The CDR3 DNA is TGTGCCAGCAGCTTAGCGGCAGCTATGGGTAATTCACCCCTCCACTTT. It specifies CASSLAAAMGNSPLHF.

This clonotype appeared many times. This chain uses TRBV6-6 with TRBJ1-3; 7 nucleotides line up with TRBD1. Trimming at V came to 9 bases and at J to 1 base, leaving 6 bases not matched to a gene. Germline CDR1 is MNHNY and CDR2 is SVGAGI (reference sequence). This CDR3 contains 14 residues. CDR3 protein: CASRQGGSGNTIYF. The DNA of the CDR3 is TGTGCCAGTAGACAGGGAGGGTCTGGAAACACCATATATTTT.

This chain links TRBV9 with TRBJ2-5; the D is unclear. Germline loops: CDR1 SGDLS, CDR2 YYNGEE. V was shortened by 4 bases and J by 7 bases, with 17 bases between the two germline ends. The CDR3 has 14 amino acids. The CDR3 loop is CASSPRLGSGTQYF. CDR3 DNA sequence: TGTGCCAGCAGCCCCCGACTGGGGTCGGGGACCCAGTACTTC.

This clonotype has a count of ten or more. V is TRBV2 and J is TRBJ1-5; D unresolved. Trimming cost V 3 bases and J 0 bases, with 9 bases left between them. Germline CDR1 and CDR2: SNHLY and FYNNEI. The CDR3 loop spans 15 amino acids. CDR3 sequence reads: CASSETWVSNQPQHF. CDR3 coding DNA: TGTGCCAGCAGTGAGACATGGGTTAGCAATCAGCCCCAGCATTTT. The entire variable domain, with the rest obtained from reference TRBV2 and TRBJ1-5, is as follows: EPEVTQTPSHQVTQMGQEVILRCVPISNHLYFYWYRQILGQKVEFLVSFYNNEISEKSEIFDDQFSVERPDGSNFTLKIRSTKLEDSAMYFCASSETWVSNQPQHFGDGTRLSIL.

The sample holds a few counts of this clonotype. This rearrangement joins TRBV7-2 to TRBJ2-5; 12 nucleotides match TRBD2. The CDR3 has 16 residues. Per the germline V gene, CDR1 is SGHTA and CDR2 is FQGNSA. J lost 1 base, V lost 5 bases, and 5 bases had no gene match. The CDR3 sequence: CASSRTSGKLQETQYF. In DNA form, the CDR3 reads TGTGCCAGCAGCCGGACTAGCGGGAAACTCCAAGAGACCCAGTACTTC.

The rearrangement joins TRBV11-2 to TRBJ2-2, with D unclear. V dropped 6 bases and J dropped 4 bases, with 15 bases sitting between them. Germline CDR1 SGHAT, CDR2 FQNNGV. This CDR3 is 15 amino acids long. The CDR3 DNA reads as TGTGCCAGCAGAGACCAAGCATCACTCACCGGGGAGCTGTTTTTT. Protein sequence: CASRDQASLTGELFF.

This clonotype was seen repeatedly, ten times or more. The chain joins TRBV6-6 to TRBJ2-7; 11 nucleotides align to TRBD1. After removal of 6 bases from V and 2 bases from J, the junction contained 6 bases not matched to a gene. This CDR3 has 15 residues. Per germline, CDR1 MNHNY and CDR2 SVGAGI (reference sequence). In DNA, the CDR3 is TGTGCCAGCAGACAAGGACAGGGGGCCACCTACGAGCAGTACTTC. Translation: CASRQGQGATYEQYF.

The CDR3 sequence: CASSPTTRTGRHEQYF. The CDR3 nucleotides are TGTGCCAGCAGCCCTACAACCAGGACAGGTAGGCACGAGCAGTACTTC. The chain recombines TRBV5-4 with TRBJ2-7; TRBD1 aligns across 7 bases. The ends lost 4 bases at V and 5 bases at J; junction bases unmatched: 15. CDR1 SGHNT and CDR2 YYREEE come from the germline V gene (reference sequence). The CDR3 covers 16 residues.